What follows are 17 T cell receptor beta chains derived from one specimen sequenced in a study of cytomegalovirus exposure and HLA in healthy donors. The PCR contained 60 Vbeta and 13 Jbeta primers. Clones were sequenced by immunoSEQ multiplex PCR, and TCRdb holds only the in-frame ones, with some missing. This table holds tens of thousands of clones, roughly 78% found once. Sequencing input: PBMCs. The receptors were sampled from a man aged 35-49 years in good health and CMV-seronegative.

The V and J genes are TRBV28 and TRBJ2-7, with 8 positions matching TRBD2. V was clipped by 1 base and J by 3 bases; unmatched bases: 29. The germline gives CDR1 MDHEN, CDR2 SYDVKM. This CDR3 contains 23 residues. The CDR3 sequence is CASSLSGRHGCPVGRASDYEQYF. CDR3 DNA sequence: TGTGCCAGCAGTTTATCGGGTCGCCACGGGTGTCCGGTCGGGAGGGCCTCCGACTACGAGCAGTACTTC.

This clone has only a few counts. CDR3 nucleotides: TGTGCCAGCAGCCAACCCCTCGGGAACACTGAAGCTTTCTTT. Amino acid sequence: CASSQPLGNTEAFF. This rearrangement joins TRBV4-2 to TRBJ1-1; no firm D call. Germline lookup yields CDR1 LGHNA and CDR2 YNFKEQ. The CDR3 runs to 14 residues. With 2 bases removed from V and 1 base from J, the gap between germline ends came to 8 bases.

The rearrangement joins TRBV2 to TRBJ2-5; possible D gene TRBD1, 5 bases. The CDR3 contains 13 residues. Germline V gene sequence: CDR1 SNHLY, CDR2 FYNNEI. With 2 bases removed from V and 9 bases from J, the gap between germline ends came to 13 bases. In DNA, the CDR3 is TGTGCCAGCAGTGAAAGCCTTCAGGGTTCCCAGTACTTC. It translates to CASSESLQGSQYF.

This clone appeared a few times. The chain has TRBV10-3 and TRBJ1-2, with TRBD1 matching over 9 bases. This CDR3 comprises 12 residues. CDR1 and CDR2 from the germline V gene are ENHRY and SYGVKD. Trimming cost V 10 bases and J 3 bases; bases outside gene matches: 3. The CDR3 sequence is CATRDRDYGYTF. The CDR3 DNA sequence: TGTGCCACCCGGGACAGGGACTATGGCTACACCTTC.

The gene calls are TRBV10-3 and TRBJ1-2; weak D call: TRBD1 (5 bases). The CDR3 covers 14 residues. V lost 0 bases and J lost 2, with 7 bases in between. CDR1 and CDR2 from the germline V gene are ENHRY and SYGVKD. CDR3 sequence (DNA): TGTGCCATCAGTGAGTCCGACAGCAACTATGGCTACACCTTC. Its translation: CAISESDSNYGYTF.

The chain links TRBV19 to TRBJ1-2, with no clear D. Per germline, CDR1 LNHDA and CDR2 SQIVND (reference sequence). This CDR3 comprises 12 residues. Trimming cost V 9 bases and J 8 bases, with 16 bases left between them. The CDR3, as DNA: TGTGCCAGCCGCATTTATGAGGGCGGCTACACCTTC. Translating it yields CASRIYEGGYTF.

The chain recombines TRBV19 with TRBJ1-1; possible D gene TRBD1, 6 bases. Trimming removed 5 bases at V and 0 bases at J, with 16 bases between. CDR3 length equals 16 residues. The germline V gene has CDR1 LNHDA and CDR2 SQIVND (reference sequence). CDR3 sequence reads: CASSSRRGGMNTEAFF. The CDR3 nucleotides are TGTGCCAGTAGTTCTCGCCGCGGGGGCATGAACACTGAAGCTTTCTTT.

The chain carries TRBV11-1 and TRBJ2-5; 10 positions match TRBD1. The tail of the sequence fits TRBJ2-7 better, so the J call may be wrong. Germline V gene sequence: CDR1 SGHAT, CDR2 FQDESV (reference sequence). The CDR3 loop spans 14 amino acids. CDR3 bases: TGTGCCAGCAGCCTCGGGGACAGGGGAGGCGAGCAGTACTTC. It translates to CASSLGDRGGEQYF.

The CDR3, as DNA: TGTGCCAGTAGTATTCAATTCGAATCCCGGGACAGGCCCCAGCATTTT. Protein sequence: CASSIQFESRDRPQHF. The chain is built from TRBV19 and TRBJ1-5; 7 nucleotides align to TRBD1. J lost 9 bases, V lost 3 bases, and 14 bases had no gene match. CDR3 length: 16 residues. Germline lookup yields CDR1 LNHDA and CDR2 SQIVND (reference sequence).

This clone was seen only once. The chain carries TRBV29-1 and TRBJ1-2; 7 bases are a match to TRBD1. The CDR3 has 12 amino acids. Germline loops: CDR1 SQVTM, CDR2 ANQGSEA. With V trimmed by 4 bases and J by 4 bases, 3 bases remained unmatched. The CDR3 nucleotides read TGCAGCGTTGGGGGACAGCTCTATGGCTACACCTTC. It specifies CSVGGQLYGYTF.

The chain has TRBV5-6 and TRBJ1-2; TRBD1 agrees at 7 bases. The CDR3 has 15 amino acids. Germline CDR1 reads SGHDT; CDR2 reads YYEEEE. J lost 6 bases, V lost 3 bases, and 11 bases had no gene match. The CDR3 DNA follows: TGTGCCAGCAGCTATACGACAGGGAAGATGCATGGCTACACCTTC. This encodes CASSYTTGKMHGYTF.

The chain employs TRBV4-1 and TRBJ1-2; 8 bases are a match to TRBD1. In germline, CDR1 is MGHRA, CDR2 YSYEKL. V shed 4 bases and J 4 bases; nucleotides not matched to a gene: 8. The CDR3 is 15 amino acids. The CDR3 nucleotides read TGCGCCAGCAGCCGCCCGGGACAGGATATCTATGGCTACACCTTC. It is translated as CASSRPGQDIYGYTF.

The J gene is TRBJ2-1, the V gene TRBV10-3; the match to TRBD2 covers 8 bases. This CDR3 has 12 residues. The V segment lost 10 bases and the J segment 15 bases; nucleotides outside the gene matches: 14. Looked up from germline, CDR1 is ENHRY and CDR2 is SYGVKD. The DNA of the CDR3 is TGTGCCACCGCAGCCCCAGCGGGGGTCCCGTTCTTC. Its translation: CATAAPAGVPFF.

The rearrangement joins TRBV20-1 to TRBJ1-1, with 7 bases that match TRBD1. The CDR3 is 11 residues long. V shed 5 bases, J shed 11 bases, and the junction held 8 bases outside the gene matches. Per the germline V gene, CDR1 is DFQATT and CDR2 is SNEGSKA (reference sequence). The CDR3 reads CSAWTGWEAFF. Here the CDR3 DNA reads TGCAGTGCTTGGACAGGTTGGGAGGCTTTCTTT.

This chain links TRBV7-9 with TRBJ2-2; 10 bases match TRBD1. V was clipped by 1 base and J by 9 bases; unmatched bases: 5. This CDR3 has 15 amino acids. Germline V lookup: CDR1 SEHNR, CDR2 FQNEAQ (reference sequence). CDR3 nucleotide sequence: TGTGCCAGCAGCTTAGAAGCGACAGGGGGCTGGGAGCTGTTTTTT. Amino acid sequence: CASSLEATGGWELFF.

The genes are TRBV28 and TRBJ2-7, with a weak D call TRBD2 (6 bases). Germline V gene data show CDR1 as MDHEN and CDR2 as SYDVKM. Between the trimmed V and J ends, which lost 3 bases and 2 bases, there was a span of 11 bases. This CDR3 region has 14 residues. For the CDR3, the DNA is TGTGCCAGCAGTTTGCACGGCGGGACCTACGAGCAGTACTTC. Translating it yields CASSLHGGTYEQYF. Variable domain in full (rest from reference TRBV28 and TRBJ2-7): DVKVTQSSRYLVKRTGEKVFLECVQDMDHENMFWYRQDPGLGLRLIYFSYDVKMKEKGDIPEGYSVSREKKERFSLILESASTNQTSMYLCASSLHGGTYEQYFGPGTRLTVT.

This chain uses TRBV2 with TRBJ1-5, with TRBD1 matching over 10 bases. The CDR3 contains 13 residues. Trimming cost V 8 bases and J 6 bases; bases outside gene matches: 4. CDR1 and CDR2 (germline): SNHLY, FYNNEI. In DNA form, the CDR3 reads TGTGCCAGCGACAGGGGGCATTCTCAGCCCCAGCATTTT. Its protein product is CASDRGHSQPQHF.